Shown below are 4 T cell receptor beta chains from a single sample sequenced in a study of resident and recirculating memory T cells in vitiligo. Measured with immunoSEQ multiplex PCR; TCRdb has only the in-frame clones, and not every one. This table has around 70,000 clones, approximately 89% appearing once. Sequenced sample: blood. Every receptor here comes from a male donor with vitiligo.

Of note for this clone: At one boundary the junction diverges from the germline segment, which might be a read error. The chain is built from TRBV7-2 and TRBJ1-1, with a tentative D call TRBD1 (5 bases). The CDR3 extends over 14 amino acids. CDR1 is SGHTA and CDR2 is FQGNSA in the germline V gene. The CDR3 DNA reads TGTGCCAGCAGCTATATGGACATGAACTCTGAAGCTTTCTTT. Translation gives CASSYMDMNSEAFF.

The chain combines TRBV5-1 with TRBJ1-2; no firm D call. Germline V gene sequence: CDR1 SGHRS, CDR2 YFSETQ. The CDR3 spans 14 residues. Trimming left V 0 bases short and J 6 bases short, with 12 bases between. CDR3 DNA: TGCGCCAGCAGCTTGGAAACTGATCTAAATGGCTACACCTTC. Encoded protein: CASSLETDLNGYTF. The whole variable domain, filled in from reference TRBV5-1 and TRBJ1-2, reads KAGVTQTPRYLIKTRGQQVTLSCSPISGHRSVSWYQQTPGQGLQFLFEYFSETQRNKGNFPGRFSGRQFSNSRSEMNVSTLELGDSALYLCASSLETDLNGYTFGSGTRLTVV.

The chain has TRBV10-3 and TRBJ1-1; D ambiguous. CDR3 size: 14 residues. Trimming took 2 bases from V and 1 from J, leaving 8 bases between them. Germline CDR1 reads ENHRY; CDR2 reads SYGVKD. CDR3 bases: TGTGCCATCAGTGAGGGTCCGGGGAACACTGAAGCTTTCTTT. Its translation: CAISEGPGNTEAFF.

The CDR3 DNA sequence: TGCGCCAGCAGCTTGGAGCTGTCCTACGAGCAGTACTTC. Translating gives CASSLELSYEQYF. The chain has TRBV5-1 and TRBJ2-7; D not resolved. CDR3 size: 13 residues. Germline CDR1 and CDR2: SGHRS and YFSETQ. V shed 0 bases and J shed 1 base, with 5 bases lying between them. The full variable domain, with the rest looked up from reference TRBV5-1 and TRBJ2-7, is KAGVTQTPRYLIKTRGQQVTLSCSPISGHRSVSWYQQTPGQGLQFLFEYFSETQRNKGNFPGRFSGRQFSNSRSEMNVSTLELGDSALYLCASSLELSYEQYFGPGTRLTVT.